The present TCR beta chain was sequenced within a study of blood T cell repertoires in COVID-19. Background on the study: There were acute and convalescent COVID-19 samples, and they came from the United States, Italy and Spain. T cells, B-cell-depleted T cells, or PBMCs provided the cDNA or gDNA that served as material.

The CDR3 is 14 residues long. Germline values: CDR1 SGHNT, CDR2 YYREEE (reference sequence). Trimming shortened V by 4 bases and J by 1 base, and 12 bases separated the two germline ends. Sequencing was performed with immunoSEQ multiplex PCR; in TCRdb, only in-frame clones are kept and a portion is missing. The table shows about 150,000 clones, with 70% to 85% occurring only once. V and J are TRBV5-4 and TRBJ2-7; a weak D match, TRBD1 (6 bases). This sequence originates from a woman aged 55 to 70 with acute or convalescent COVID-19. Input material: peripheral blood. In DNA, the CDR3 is TGTGCCAGCAGCCACAGGGCTGATTCCTACGAGCAGTACTTC. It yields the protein CASSHRADSYEQYF.